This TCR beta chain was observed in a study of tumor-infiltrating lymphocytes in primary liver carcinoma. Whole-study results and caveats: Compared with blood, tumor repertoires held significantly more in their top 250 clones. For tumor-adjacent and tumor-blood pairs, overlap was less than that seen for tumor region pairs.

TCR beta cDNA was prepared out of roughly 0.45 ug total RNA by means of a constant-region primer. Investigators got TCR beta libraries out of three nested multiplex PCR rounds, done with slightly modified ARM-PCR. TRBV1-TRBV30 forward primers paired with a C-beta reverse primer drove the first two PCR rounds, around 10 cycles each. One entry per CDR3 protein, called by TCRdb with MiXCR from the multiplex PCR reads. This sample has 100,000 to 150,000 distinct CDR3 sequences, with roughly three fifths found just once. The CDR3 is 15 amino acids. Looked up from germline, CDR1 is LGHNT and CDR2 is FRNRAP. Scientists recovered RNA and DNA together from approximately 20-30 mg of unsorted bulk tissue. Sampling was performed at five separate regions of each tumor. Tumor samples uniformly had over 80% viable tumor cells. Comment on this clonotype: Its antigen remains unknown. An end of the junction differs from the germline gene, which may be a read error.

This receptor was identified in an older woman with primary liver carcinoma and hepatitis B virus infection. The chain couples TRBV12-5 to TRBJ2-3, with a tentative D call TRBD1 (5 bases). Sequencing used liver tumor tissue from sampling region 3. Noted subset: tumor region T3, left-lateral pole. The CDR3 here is CASGLVGPGQNTKYF. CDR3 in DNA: TGTGCTAGTGGTTTGGTAGGACCAGGGCAGAATACGAAGTATTTT.